The clone carrying this TCR beta chain was detected only a few times. The method was immunoSEQ multiplex PCR; TCRdb's version includes in-frame clones alone and lacks a portion of them. The sample contains tens of thousands of clones, 75% to 90% of which appear only once. This specimen belongs to a study of blood T cell repertoires in COVID-19. Germline V gives CDR1 MNHNY, CDR2 SVGAGI (reference sequence). V shed 6 bases and J shed 6 bases, with 9 bases lying between them. CDR3 size: 11 residues. This rearrangement joins TRBV6-6 to TRBJ2-7; possibly TRBD1 for D (6 bases). The sequenced material came from peripheral blood. The receptor was isolated from a human donor in a cohort sampled during active COVID-19. CDR3 nucleotide sequence: TGTGCCAGCAGATCAGGGGTCGAGCAGTACTTC. As protein: CASRSGVEQYF.